What follows describes a single T cell receptor beta chain. This clonotype was seen more than once but under ten times. This receptor's antigen is unknown. No base qualities exist here, and no much larger clone lies one base off it. TCR cDNA was made using 5'RACE template switching, a step that added a universal primer site and unique molecular identifiers. Priming for cDNA synthesis came from both the TCR alpha and TCR beta constant segments. Library amplification used two PCR steps, and the second PCR step added sample barcodes and sequencing adapters. Libraries were sequenced on Illumina HiSeq 2500 (2x100 bp) or NovaSeq (2x150 bp). The authors processed their data as follows. Demultiplexing of reads and collapsing into UMI consensus sequences were performed with MIGEC, and V(D)J alignment was carried out with MiXCR. Clonotypes responding to the vaccine were identified with edgeR on replicate PBMC samples, with the criteria of FDR below 0.01 and a log2 fold change above 5 up to day 15. Each bulk clonotype received a CD4 or CD8 identity based on whether the sequenced CD4 or CD8 repertoire contained that clonotype at higher abundance. TCRdb applied fastp at Q25 and MiXCR to the public reads, then kept only in-frame beta chains. Merged by CDR3 protein, the rows form single entries marked with the most common genes and DNA. For this entry, the V and J calls and clone size follow TCRdb and not the study's own pipeline. The sample table contains 200,000 to 300,000 distinct CDR3 sequences; only one count was recorded for 10% to 15% of them. The top ten clones comprise 0.5% to 0.6% of the sample.

From the cysteine up to the phenylalanine, the CDR3 has a length of 16 residues. Only the CDR3 region is kept as DNA, spanning 48 bases read in frame from base 1. V gives up 5 bases and J gives up 0 bases, and the segment between their germline ends measures 14 bases. CDR1 and CDR2 were assigned from the germline V gene (reference sequence) as SEHNR and FQNEAQ. This sample is part of a study of T cells after yellow fever vaccination (dated by TCRdb to the late 2010s). General notes on the study: Libraries from fractions with low cell numbers were prepared with the SMART-Seq v4 Ultra Low Input RNA kit. To track T-cell clones before and after primary and booster YFV17D yellow fever vaccination, bulk TCR alpha and beta repertoires were sequenced longitudinally. Two healthy male donors, one aged 18 to 30 and one aged 30 to 40 years, made up the cohort. Blood was drawn at multiple timepoints before and after primary and secondary immunization, with bulk PBMC replicates and cell subsets isolated.

What the authors observed across the whole study: Compared with the primary T-cell response, the secondary T-cell response was weaker but faster, peaking on day 5 rather than day 15. A small share of clonotypes occurred in both CD4 and CD8 compartments, likely arising from convergent recombination. Only a couple of donors were included in the study, so the extent to which the findings can be generalized is limited. Because abundant contaminating clonotypes from the bulk population could be contained in FACS-sorted repertoires, computational filtering was required. Most clones expanded after primary vaccination (around 96% of CD4 and over 80% of CD8) were re-detected after the booster, suggesting that broad memory maintenance occurred.

Interpreted using the paper, the treatment or condition label stands for: live attenuated yellow fever vaccine strain. A standard Ficoll-Paque protocol was used to isolate PBMCs from peripheral blood. CD4 and CD8 T-cell fractions were isolated with Dynabeads CD4 and CD8 positive selection kits. TriZol was used to extract RNA from bulk PBMCs, from CD4 and CD8 fractions, and from dextramer-positive and dextramer-negative fractions. The source of this sequence is a man aged 30 to 45 who received the YFV17D yellow fever vaccine. The V gene is TRBV7-9 and the J gene is TRBJ1-3; perhaps TRBD1 is the D gene, with 5 bases matching. Material: CD4+ T cells sorted from PBMCs, obtained 45 days after the yellow fever booster vaccination. Here the CDR3 is given as CASSPPGRLSGNTIYF. The DNA is TGTGCCAGCAGCCCTCCGGGACGGCTCTCTGGAAACACCATATATTTT.